Sequencing of this TCR beta chain was carried out in a study of blood T cell repertoires in COVID-19. Looking at the study overall: Whether acute or convalescent, the COVID-19 samples came from the United States, Italy and Spain. PBMCs, B-cell-depleted T cells, or T cells were the source of the cDNA or gDNA that made up the material.

For recovered donors of Cohort 3, there were two negative PCRs, clearance, or symptom resolution. This clone was found a few times. Original methodology: Using reference gene primer amplification, nucleated cell counts were estimated. The data were produced by immunoSEQ multiplex PCR, yet TCRdb's version contains in-frame clones alone and is incomplete. Clonal size and the V and J genes are those of that table, whereas D and trimming came from the DNA. The sample lists 350,000 to 400,000 clones, just under 90% occurring once. The CDR3 consists of 15 residues. Trimming removed 3 bases from V and 5 bases from J; junction bases left unmatched: 4. In germline, CDR1 is MNHNS, CDR2 SASEGT.

The chain links TRBV6-1 to TRBJ1-5; 10 bases map to TRBD1. Sequencing was done on a sample of PBMCs or T cells enriched from blood (not recorded which). This TCR came from a woman in her 30s who had recovered from COVID-19. CDR3 DNA: TGTGCCAGCAGTGACCCGGGACAGGGGTATCAGCCCCAGCATTTT. Translated: CASSDPGQGYQPQHF.